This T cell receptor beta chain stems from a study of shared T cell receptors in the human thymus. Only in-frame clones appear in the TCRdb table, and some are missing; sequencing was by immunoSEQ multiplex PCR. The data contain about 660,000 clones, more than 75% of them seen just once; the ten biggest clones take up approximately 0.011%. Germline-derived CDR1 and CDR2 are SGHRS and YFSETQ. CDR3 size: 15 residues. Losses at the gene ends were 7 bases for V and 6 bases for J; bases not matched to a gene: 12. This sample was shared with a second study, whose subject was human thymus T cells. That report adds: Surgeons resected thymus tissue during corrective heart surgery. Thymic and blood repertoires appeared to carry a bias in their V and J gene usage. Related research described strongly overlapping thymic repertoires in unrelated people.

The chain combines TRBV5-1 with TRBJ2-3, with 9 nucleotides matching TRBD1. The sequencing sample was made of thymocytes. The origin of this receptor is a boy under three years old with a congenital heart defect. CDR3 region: CASASLRDRVDTQYF. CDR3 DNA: TGCGCCAGCGCGTCACTCCGGGACAGGGTGGATACGCAGTATTTT.